These 9 T cell receptor beta chains came from one sample sequenced in a study of breast tumors, draining lymph nodes, adjacent tissues. TCRdb used MiXCR to reprocess the multiplex PCR reads, holding one entry per CDR3 protein. Here the sample spans about 32,000 distinct CDR3 sequences, around 35% being singletons. The sample consisted of breast tumor tissue. These receptors were obtained from a female donor with breast cancer. Some clones in this sample may be carry-over from other donors' samples.

This clonotype was recorded a few times. The gene calls are TRBV19 and TRBJ2-6; 7 bases are a match to TRBD1. Germline assignment: CDR1 LNHDA and CDR2 SQIVND (reference sequence). There are 18 residues in the CDR3. Trimming cost V 2 bases and J 4 bases; bases outside gene matches: 11. The CDR3 DNA is TGTGCCAGTAGTATACGAGGGGGCTTGGGAAGCGGGGCCAACGTCCTGACTTTC. Translation: CASSIRGGLGSGANVLTF.

CDR3 coding DNA: TGTGCCAGCAGCTTAAGAGGGACTAGCGGGATAGCAGATACGCAGTATTTT. It is translated as CASSLRGTSGIADTQYF. The rearrangement joins TRBV13 to TRBJ2-3; the match to TRBD2 covers 13 bases. Germline V gives CDR1 PRHDT, CDR2 FYEKMQ (reference sequence). The CDR3 length is 17 residues. After removal of 2 bases from V and 4 bases from J, the junction contained 6 bases not matched to a gene.

This clonotype was seen repeatedly, ten times or more. The rearrangement links TRBV4-1 to TRBJ2-1; 8 bases agree with TRBD1. Per the germline V gene, CDR1 is MGHRA and CDR2 is YSYEKL. V trimming: 3 bases; J trimming: 8 bases; junction bases outside the gene matches: 6. CDR3 length equals 14 residues. CDR3 region: CASSHPQGADEQFF. As DNA, the CDR3 is TGCGCCAGCAGCCACCCCCAGGGGGCGGATGAGCAGTTCTTC.

This clonotype was counted ten times or more. The genes are TRBV6-6 and TRBJ2-5; D gene unclear. V was cut by 3 bases and J by 1 base, with 9 bases left in between. CDR3 length equals 14 residues. From germline, CDR1 is MNHNY and CDR2 SVGAGI (reference sequence). Written as DNA, the CDR3 is TGTGCCAGCAGTTATGGCAGCTCCCAAGAGACCCAGTACTTC. The encoded protein is CASSYGSSQETQYF.

This clonotype was detected only once. The chain uses TRBV5-1 and TRBJ2-3; possibly TRBD2 for D (5 bases). Between the trimmed V and J ends, which lost 9 bases and 10 bases, there was a span of 18 bases. The germline gives CDR1 SGHRS, CDR2 YFSETQ. This CDR3 comprises 12 residues. CDR3 protein: CAKLRETPSQYF. The CDR3 DNA sequence: TGCGCCAAGCTGAGGGAAACTCCTTCGCAGTATTTT. The entire variable domain, with the rest obtained from reference TRBV5-1 and TRBJ2-3, is as follows: KAGVTQTPRYLIKTRGQQVTLSCSPISGHRSVSWYQQTPGQGLQFLFEYFSETQRNKGNFPGRFSGRQFSNSRSEMNVSTLELGDSALYLCAKLRETPSQYFGPGTRLTVL.

This clonotype was observed at least ten times. This chain links TRBV20-1 with TRBJ2-5, with TRBD2 matching 9 bases. The germline V gene encodes CDR1 DFQATT and CDR2 SNEGSKA (reference sequence). V lost 5 bases and J lost 2; bases outside the gene matches: 12. The CDR3 has 16 amino acids. CDR3 protein: CSASFSGRTIQETQYF. In nucleotides, the CDR3 is TGCAGTGCTTCCTTTAGCGGGAGAACAATTCAAGAGACCCAGTACTTC.

The chain joins TRBV15 to TRBJ2-7; no clear D. The V end was cut by 0 bases, the J end by 0 bases, with 12 bases between. This CDR3 has 16 amino acids. Germline V gives CDR1 LNHNV, CDR2 YYDKDF (reference sequence). CDR3 coding DNA: TGTGCCACCAGCAGAGATCGGGTTGCCCACTCCTACGAGCAGTACTTC. The encoded protein is CATSRDRVAHSYEQYF.

This clonotype has ten or more counts. The V gene is TRBV20-1, the J gene TRBJ2-5; 8 positions match TRBD1. Per the germline V gene, CDR1 is DFQATT and CDR2 is SNEGSKA (reference sequence). V trimming: 8 bases; J trimming: 4 bases; junction bases outside the gene matches: 6. CDR3 length: 12 residues. In DNA, the CDR3 is TGCAGTACCCGACAGGGGCCAGAGACCCAGTACTTC. Its protein product is CSTRQGPETQYF.

This sequence joins TRBV25-1 and TRBJ2-3, with D perhaps TRBD2 (5 bases). Trimming took 8 bases from V and 10 from J, leaving 10 bases between them. Germline lookup yields CDR1 MGHDK and CDR2 SYGVNS. The CDR3 runs to 10 residues. Written as DNA, the CDR3 is TGTGCCAGCGGCCAGGAGGCGCAGTATTTT. Protein product: CASGQEAQYF.